This TCR beta chain came from a study of tumor-infiltrating lymphocytes in primary liver carcinoma. In the study overall: Tumor stage was T1-T3 N0M0, and tumor size was roughly 4.2 to 10 cm across. Study results and limitations: Only about 7.5-25% of top clones were detected in all five tumor regions.

From approximately 20-30 mg of unsorted bulk tissue, DNA and RNA were co-extracted together. Each tumor had five separate regions sampled. Without exception, tumor samples held over 75% viable tumor cells. V dropped 6 bases and J dropped 2; count of bases not matched to a gene: 7. This CDR3 is built from 14 residues. The germline V gene encodes CDR1 SGHRS and CDR2 YFSETQ. With regard to this clonotype: Antigen: not known. No conserved phenylalanine or tryptophan ends this CDR3, so it is likely a read error.

Priming with a constant-region primer yielded TCR beta cDNA from 450 to 600 ng total RNA. Three nested multiplex PCR rounds, a slightly modified ARM-PCR method, built the TCR beta libraries. For roughly 10 cycles apiece, the opening two PCR rounds ran with TRBV1-TRBV30 forward primers and a C-beta reverse primer. From the multiplex PCR reads, TCRdb called clonotypes with MiXCR, one entry per CDR3 protein. In the table there are about 130,000 distinct CDR3 sequences, 64% of which are singletons. Material for sequencing was liver tumor tissue from sampling region 3. The subset is: tumor region T3, left-lateral pole. The chain links TRBV5-1 to TRBJ1-1; 7 nucleotides match TRBD1. This clonotype was sampled from a woman aged 55-75 years with primary liver carcinoma and hepatitis B virus infection. The CDR3 is CASTIQGLNTEAFL. CDR3 bases: TGCGCCAGCACCATACAGGGGTTAAACACTGAAGCTTTCCTT.